Sequencing of this TCR beta chain was carried out in a study of identical twins (dated by TCRdb to the mid-2010s). Regarding the study in general: To test whether fetal clonotypes persist, this study deep-sequenced TCR alpha and beta repertoires from monozygotic twins, from unrelated adults of various ages, and from cord blood. Replicate twin experiments were performed at different times using different library preparation protocols to rule out contamination.

Overall results and qualifications from the work: In monozygotic twins, recombination models systematically underestimated out-of-frame TCR alpha sharing, but the models matched the sharing seen between unrelated individuals. Abundant cord blood beta clonotypes carried fewer insertions; young adult naive repertoires showed a weaker similar trend, while memory repertoires showed none. Out-of-frame TCR alpha sequences shared between twins showed an excess of low generation-probability sequences compared with coincidental sharing between unrelated individuals. Because the same donors could not be followed over many years, the conclusions depended on cross-sectional statistical analysis. Excess twin sharing in beta out-of-frame sequences was weaker because fewer shared sequences lowered the signal-to-noise ratio. Invariant T cells such as MAIT and iNKT could partly confound zero-insertion analyses, although diverse VJ usage argued against such confounding for most clonotypes.

Libraries were constructed by 5' RACE. Sequencing instrument: Illumina HiSeq 2000. Template switching introduced a universal primer binding site; the final cDNA contained a unique molecular identifier, enabling accurate counting of TCR cDNA molecules. Specific primers in the conserved constant-segment region were used to synthesize first-strand cDNA for the TCR alpha and beta chains. Each cDNA library was double barcoded, with a SMART-Mk sample barcode plus Illumina barcodes, to control for contamination. TruSeq adapter sequences along with Illumina sample barcodes were introduced in two successive PCR steps. TCR alpha and beta cDNA libraries were sequenced on the Illumina HiSeq platform with custom primers. Per the original workflow: MiGEC processed the raw reads to extract unique molecular identifiers, while MiXCR was used to determine the CDR3 positions. For each individual, recombination models were inferred using an EM algorithm with the repgenHMM and IGoR tools. The tcR package in R was used for shared clonotype analysis, with sharing normalized by the product of cloneset sizes. Out-of-frame nonproductive sequences were analyzed to study raw recombination free of thymic and clonal selection effects. TCRdb trimmed public reads at Q25 via fastp, called clones via MiXCR and kept in-frame beta chains. Each record represents a unique CDR3 protein, reported with the most common genes and DNA among its rows. TCRdb, rather than the study authors, made the V and J calls. This sample has 450,000 or so distinct CDR3 sequences in its table, and 13% to 15% of those were observed once. The ten largest clonotypes hold around 0.48% of the sample.

Every donor in the study was a healthy Caucasian. Three pairs of female monozygotic twins, all aged roughly 18 to 29 years, made up the twin cohort. CD4+ and CD8+ T cell populations were isolated with positive isolation kits from Invitrogen. A word on this clonotype: The clone's antigen remains unknown. Base qualities are not at hand, and no much larger clone is one base apart.

The germline V gene yields SGHRS for CDR1 and YFSETQ for CDR2. V loses 5 bases at its end and J loses 0 bases; junction bases beyond the gene matches: 10. Counted from cysteine to phenylalanine, this CDR3 has 16 amino acids. Of all the DNA, just the CDR3 is kept, 48 bases in frame from base 1. A further study also used this sample, focusing on yellow fever vaccine responses in identical twins. Per the second study: According to the authors, the vaccine-induced T cell response in identical twins seemed to be partly convergent and partly specific to each individual. In the study, vaccine-responding T cell clones were precisely tracked in identical twins.

Recombination connected TRBV5-1 to TRBJ2-7, with 8 bases matching TRBD2. The origin of this receptor is a woman between 18 and 30 years old in good health. Sequencing used CD4+ T cells sorted from blood. The DNA is as follows: TGCGCCAGCAGTTTTGGACTAGCTGCCAGCTCCTACGAGCAGTACTTC. This yields the protein CASSFGLAASSYEQYF.